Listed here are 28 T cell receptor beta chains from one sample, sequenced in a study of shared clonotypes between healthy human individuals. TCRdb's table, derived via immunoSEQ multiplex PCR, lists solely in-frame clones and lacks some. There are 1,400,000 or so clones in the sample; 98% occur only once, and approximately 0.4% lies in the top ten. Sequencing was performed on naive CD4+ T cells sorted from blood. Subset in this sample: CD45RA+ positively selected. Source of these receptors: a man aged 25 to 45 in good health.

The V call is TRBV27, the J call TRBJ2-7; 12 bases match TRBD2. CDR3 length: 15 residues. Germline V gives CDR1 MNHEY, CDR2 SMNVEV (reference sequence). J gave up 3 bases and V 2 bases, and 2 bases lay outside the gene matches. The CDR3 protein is CASSLTTSGSYEQYF. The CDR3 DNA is TGTGCCAGCAGTTTAACGACTAGCGGGAGCTACGAGCAGTACTTC.

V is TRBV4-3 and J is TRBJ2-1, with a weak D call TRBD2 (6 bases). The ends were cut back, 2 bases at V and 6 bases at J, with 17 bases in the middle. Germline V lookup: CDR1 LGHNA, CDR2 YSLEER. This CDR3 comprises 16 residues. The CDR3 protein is CASSQTNSGWLNEQFF. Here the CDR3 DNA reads TGCGCCAGCAGCCAAACGAACAGCGGGTGGCTCAATGAGCAGTTCTTC.

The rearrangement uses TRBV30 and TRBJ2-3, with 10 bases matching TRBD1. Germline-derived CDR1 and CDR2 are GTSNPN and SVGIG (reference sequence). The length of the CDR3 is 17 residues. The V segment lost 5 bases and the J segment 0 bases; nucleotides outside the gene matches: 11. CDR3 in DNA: TGTGCCTGGTTTCTGACAGGACAGGGGGGAAGCACAGATACGCAGTATTTT. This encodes CAWFLTGQGGSTDTQYF.

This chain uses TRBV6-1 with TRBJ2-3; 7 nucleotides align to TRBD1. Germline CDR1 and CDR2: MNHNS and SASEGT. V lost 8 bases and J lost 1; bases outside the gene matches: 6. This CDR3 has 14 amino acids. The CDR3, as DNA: TGTGCCAGCGTCGTCCAGGGGGGCACAGATACGCAGTATTTT. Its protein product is CASVVQGGTDTQYF.

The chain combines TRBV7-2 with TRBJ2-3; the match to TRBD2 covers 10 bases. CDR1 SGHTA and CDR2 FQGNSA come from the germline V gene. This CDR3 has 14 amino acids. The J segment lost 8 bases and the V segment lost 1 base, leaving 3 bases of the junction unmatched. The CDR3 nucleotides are TGTGCCAGCAGCTTAGGGACTAGCGGATCTACGCAGTATTTT. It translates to CASSLGTSGSTQYF.

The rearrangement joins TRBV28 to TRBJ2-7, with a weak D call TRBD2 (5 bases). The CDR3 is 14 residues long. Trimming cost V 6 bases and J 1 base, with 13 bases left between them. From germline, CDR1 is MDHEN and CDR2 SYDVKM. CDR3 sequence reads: CASSPRRRSYEQYF. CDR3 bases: TGTGCCAGCAGCCCCCGGAGGCGATCCTACGAGCAGTACTTC.

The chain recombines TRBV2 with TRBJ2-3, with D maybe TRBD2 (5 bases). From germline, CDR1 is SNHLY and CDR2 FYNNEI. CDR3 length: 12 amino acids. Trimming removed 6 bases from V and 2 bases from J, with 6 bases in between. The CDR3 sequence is CASREDTDTQYF. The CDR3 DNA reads TGTGCCAGCAGGGAGGACACAGATACGCAGTATTTT.

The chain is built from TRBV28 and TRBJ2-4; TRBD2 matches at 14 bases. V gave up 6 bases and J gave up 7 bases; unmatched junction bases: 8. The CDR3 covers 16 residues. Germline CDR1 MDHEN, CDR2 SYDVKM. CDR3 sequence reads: CASSPTSGRAGNIQYF. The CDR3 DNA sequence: TGTGCCAGCAGCCCGACTAGCGGGAGGGCCGGGAACATTCAGTACTTC. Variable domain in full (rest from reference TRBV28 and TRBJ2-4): DVKVTQSSRYLVKRTGEKVFLECVQDMDHENMFWYRQDPGLGLRLIYFSYDVKMKEKGDIPEGYSVSREKKERFSLILESASTNQTSMYLCASSPTSGRAGNIQYFGAGTRLSVL.

The CDR3 sequence: CASSTEAGDTQYF. The CDR3 DNA sequence: TGTGCCAGCAGTACCGAAGCGGGAGATACGCAGTATTTT. V and J are TRBV27 and TRBJ2-3; a weak D match, TRBD2 (6 bases). The CDR3 length is 13 residues. V was shortened by 5 bases and J by 5 bases, with 11 bases between the two germline ends. The germline gives CDR1 MNHEY, CDR2 SMNVEV (reference sequence).

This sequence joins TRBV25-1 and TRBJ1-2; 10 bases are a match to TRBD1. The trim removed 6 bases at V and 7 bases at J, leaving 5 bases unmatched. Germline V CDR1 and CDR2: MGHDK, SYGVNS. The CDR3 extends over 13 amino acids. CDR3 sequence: CASRPGTGAGYTF. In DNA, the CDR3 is TGTGCCAGCAGACCCGGGACAGGGGCTGGCTACACCTTC.

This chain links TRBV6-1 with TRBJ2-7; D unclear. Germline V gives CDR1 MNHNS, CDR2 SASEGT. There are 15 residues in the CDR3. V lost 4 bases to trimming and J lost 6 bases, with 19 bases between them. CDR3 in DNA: TGTGCCAGCAGTGTCCAGTTGTTGGTAACGCTCGAGCAGTACTTC. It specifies CASSVQLLVTLEQYF.

The CDR3 loop is CASTFGGTHTGELFF. For the CDR3, the DNA is TGTGCCAGCACCTTCGGGGGGACCCACACCGGGGAGCTGTTTTTT. V usage is TRBV9 and J usage is TRBJ2-2, with 7 bases fitting TRBD2. The CDR3 totals 15 residues. CDR1 and CDR2 from the germline V gene are SGDLS and YYNGEE. Germline trimming cut 6 bases from V and 3 bases from J; bases unmatched to any gene: 8.

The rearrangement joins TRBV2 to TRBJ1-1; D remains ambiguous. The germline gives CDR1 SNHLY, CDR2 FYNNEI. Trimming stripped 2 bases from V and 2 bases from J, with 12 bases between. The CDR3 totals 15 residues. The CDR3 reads CASSESLSFNTEAFF. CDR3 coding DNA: TGTGCCAGCAGTGAATCTCTGTCGTTCAACACTGAAGCTTTCTTT.

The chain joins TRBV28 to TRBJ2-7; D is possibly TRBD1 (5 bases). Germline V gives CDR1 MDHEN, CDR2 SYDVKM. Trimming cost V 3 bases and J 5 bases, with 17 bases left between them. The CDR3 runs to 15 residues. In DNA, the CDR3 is TGTGCCAGCAGTTTGATAGCAGGGTTTTTGCACGAGCAGTACTTC. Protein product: CASSLIAGFLHEQYF. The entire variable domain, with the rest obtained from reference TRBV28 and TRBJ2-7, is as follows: DVKVTQSSRYLVKRTGEKVFLECVQDMDHENMFWYRQDPGLGLRLIYFSYDVKMKEKGDIPEGYSVSREKKERFSLILESASTNQTSMYLCASSLIAGFLHEQYFGPGTRLTVT.

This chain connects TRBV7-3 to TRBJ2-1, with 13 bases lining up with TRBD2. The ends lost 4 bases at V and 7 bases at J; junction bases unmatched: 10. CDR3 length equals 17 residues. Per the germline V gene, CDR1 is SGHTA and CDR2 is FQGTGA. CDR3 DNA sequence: TGTGCCAGCAGCTCGTCGACTAGCGGGAGGACCATTAATGAGCAGTTCTTC. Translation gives CASSSSTSGRTINEQFF.

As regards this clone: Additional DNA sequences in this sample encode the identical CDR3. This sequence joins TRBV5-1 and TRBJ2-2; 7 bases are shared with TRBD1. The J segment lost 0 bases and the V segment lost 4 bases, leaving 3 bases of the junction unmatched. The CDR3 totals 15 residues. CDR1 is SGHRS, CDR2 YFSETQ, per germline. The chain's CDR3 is CASSLGTANTGELFF. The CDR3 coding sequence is TGCGCCAGCAGCCTAGGGACAGCGAACACCGGGGAGCTGTTTTTT.

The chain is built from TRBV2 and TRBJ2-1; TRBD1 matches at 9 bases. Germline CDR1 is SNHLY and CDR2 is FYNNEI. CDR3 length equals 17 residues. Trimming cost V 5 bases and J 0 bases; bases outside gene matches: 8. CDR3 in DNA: TGTGCCAGCAGTTACTCCGGGACAGGGAGCTCCTACAATGAGCAGTTCTTC. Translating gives CASSYSGTGSSYNEQFF.

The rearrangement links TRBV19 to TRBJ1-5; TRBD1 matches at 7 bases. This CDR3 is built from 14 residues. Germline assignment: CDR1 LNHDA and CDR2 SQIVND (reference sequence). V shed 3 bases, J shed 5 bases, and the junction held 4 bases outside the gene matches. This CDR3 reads CASSILDRDQPQHF. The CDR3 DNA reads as TGTGCCAGTAGTATTCTCGACAGGGATCAGCCCCAGCATTTT.

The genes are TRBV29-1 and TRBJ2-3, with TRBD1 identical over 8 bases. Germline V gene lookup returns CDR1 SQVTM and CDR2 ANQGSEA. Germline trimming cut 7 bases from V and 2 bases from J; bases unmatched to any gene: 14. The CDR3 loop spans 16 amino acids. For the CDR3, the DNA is TGCAGCGGCTCGGACAGGGCCGGGACAAACACAGATACGCAGTATTTT. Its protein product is CSGSDRAGTNTDTQYF.

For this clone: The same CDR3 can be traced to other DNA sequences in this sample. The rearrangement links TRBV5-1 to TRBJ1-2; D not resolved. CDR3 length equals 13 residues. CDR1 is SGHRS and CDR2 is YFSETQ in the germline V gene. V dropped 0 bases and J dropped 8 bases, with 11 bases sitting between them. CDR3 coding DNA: TGCGCCAGCAGCTTGGTAGGGAATTACGGCTACACCTTC. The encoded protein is CASSLVGNYGYTF. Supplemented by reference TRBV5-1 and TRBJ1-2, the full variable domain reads KAGVTQTPRYLIKTRGQQVTLSCSPISGHRSVSWYQQTPGQGLQFLFEYFSETQRNKGNFPGRFSGRQFSNSRSEMNVSTLELGDSALYLCASSLVGNYGYTFGSGTRLTVV.

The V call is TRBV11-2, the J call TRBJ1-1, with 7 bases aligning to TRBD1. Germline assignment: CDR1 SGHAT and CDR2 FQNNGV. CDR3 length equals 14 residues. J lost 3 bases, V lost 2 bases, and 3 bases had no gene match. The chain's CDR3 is CASSLRGPDTEAFF. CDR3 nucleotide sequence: TGTGCCAGCAGCTTAAGGGGGCCAGACACTGAAGCTTTCTTT.

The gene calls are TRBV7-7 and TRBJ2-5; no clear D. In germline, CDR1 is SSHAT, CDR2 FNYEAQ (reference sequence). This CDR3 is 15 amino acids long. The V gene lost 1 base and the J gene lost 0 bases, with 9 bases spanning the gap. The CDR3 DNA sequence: TGTGCCAGCAGCTTAGGGCCAGGCTACCAAGAGACCCAGTACTTC. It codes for CASSLGPGYQETQYF.

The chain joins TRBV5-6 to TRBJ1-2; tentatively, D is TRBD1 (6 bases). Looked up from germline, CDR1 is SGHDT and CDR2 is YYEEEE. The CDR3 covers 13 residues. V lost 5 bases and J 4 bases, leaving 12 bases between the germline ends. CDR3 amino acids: CASRFLGGYGYTF. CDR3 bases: TGTGCCAGCAGATTCCTAGGGGGCTATGGCTACACCTTC.

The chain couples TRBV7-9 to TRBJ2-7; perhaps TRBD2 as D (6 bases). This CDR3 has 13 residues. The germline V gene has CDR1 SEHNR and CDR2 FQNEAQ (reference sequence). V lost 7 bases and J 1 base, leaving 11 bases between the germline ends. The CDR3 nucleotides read TGTGCCAGCACCGGGAGACATTCCTACGAGCAGTACTTC. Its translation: CASTGRHSYEQYF.

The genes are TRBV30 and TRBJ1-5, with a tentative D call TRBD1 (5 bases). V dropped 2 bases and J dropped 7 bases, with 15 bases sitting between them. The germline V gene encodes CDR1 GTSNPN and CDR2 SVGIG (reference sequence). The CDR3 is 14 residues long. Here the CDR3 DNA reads TGTGCCTGGAGTCGTGACCGGGGGGGACAGCCCCAGCATTTT. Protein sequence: CAWSRDRGGQPQHF.

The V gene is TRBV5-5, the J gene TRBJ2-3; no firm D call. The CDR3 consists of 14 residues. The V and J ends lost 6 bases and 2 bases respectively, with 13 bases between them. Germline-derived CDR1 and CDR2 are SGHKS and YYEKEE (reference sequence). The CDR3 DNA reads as TGTGCCAGCAACCTAAACTTTTACACAGATACGCAGTATTTT. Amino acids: CASNLNFYTDTQYF.

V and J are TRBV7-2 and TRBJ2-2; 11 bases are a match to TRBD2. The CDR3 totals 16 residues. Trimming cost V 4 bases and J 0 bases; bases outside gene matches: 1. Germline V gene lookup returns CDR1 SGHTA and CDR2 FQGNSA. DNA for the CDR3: TGTGCCAGCAGCTCGACTAGCGGGGCGAACACCGGGGAGCTGTTTTTT. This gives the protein CASSSTSGANTGELFF.

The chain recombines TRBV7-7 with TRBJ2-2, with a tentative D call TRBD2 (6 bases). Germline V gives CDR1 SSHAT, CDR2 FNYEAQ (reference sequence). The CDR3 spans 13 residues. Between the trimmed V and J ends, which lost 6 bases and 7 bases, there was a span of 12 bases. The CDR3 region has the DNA TGTGCCAGCAGTTCGACTAGGGGCGGGGAGCTGTTTTTT. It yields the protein CASSSTRGGELFF.